What follows are 5 T cell receptor beta chains derived from one specimen sequenced in a study of identifying expanded T cells in peripheral blood. Sequencing was performed with immunoSEQ multiplex PCR; in TCRdb, only in-frame clones are kept and a portion is missing. This sample carries fewer than 60,000 clones, approximately 79% of them seen once, and the ten largest clones take 14%. Sequenced input: blood. These receptors all come from a person between 18 and 75 years old in good health.

The chain is built from TRBV5-1 and TRBJ2-2, with D perhaps TRBD1 or TRBD2 (5 bases each). V was clipped by 4 bases and J by 7 bases, with 14 bases between them. Per germline, CDR1 SGHRS and CDR2 YFSETQ. CDR3 length: 14 amino acids. CDR3: CASSLGAGSGELFF. The CDR3 nucleotides are TGCGCCAGCAGCCTCGGGGCAGGGAGCGGGGAGCTGTTTTTT.

This clone was counted at least ten times. The chain uses TRBV20-1 and TRBJ1-2, with unresolved D. The CDR3 consists of 10 residues. V lost 4 bases and J 7 bases, leaving 7 bases between the germline ends. Germline CDR1 DFQATT, CDR2 SNEGSKA (reference sequence). CDR3 residues: CSATQTGYTF. CDR3 nucleotides: TGCAGTGCTACTCAGACTGGCTACACCTTC.

The rearrangement uses TRBV9 and TRBJ2-5; a possible D gene is TRBD2 (5 bases). Germline V gene data show CDR1 as SGDLS and CDR2 as YYNGEE. The CDR3 loop spans 15 amino acids. V was trimmed by 2 bases and J by 2 bases, leaving 13 bases between them. CDR3: CASSVGSGRQETQYF. CDR3 nucleotide sequence: TGTGCCAGCAGCGTCGGCAGCGGAAGACAAGAGACCCAGTACTTC. The full variable domain, its missing parts supplied by reference TRBV9 and TRBJ2-5, is DSGVTQTPKHLITATGQRVTLRCSPRSGDLSVYWYQQSLDQGLQFLIQYYNGEERAKGNILERFSAQQFPDLHSELNLSSLELGDSALYFCASSVGSGRQETQYFGPGTRLLVL.

This clone appeared once. This chain joins TRBV6-1 and TRBJ2-7; 8 bases map to TRBD2. The junction had 5 bases not matched to a gene; V was cut back by 7 bases and J by 0 bases. Germline CDR1 and CDR2: MNHNS and SASEGT. The CDR3 runs 14 residues. This CDR3 reads CASTAGGSSYEQYV. The CDR3 region has the DNA TGTGCCAGCACGGCGGGGGGAAGCTCCTACGAGCAGTACGTC.

The chain is built from TRBV5-5 and TRBJ2-1; TRBD2 agrees at 10 bases. With V trimmed by 0 bases and J by 3 bases, 9 bases remained unmatched. The CDR3 has 18 residues. Germline V CDR1 and CDR2: SGHKS, YYEKEE (reference sequence). CDR3 DNA sequence: TGTGCCAGCAGCTTGGAGTATAGCGGGAGGATGAACTACAATGAGCAGTTCTTC. It specifies CASSLEYSGRMNYNEQFF.